The 27 T cell receptor beta chains below all came from one sample that was sequenced in a study of cytomegalovirus exposure and HLA in healthy donors. The protocol was immunoSEQ multiplex PCR, while the TCRdb copy is restricted to in-frame clones and leaves out a portion. Of 250,000 to 300,000 clones in the sample, 85% to 90% are singletons; the top ten hold under 0.45%. The sequenced sample was PBMCs. Receptor source: a woman aged 18-29 years in good health and CMV-seronegative.

This clone occurred a few times. V and J are TRBV5-1 and TRBJ1-2; tentative D call: TRBD1 (5 bases). CDR1 is SGHRS and CDR2 is YFSETQ in the germline V gene. Trimming left V 2 bases short and J 3 bases short, with 8 bases between. The CDR3 has 13 amino acids. The CDR3 reads CASSLGADYGYTF. DNA of the CDR3: TGCGCCAGCAGCTTAGGGGCGGACTATGGCTACACCTTC.

This clone was seen a handful of times. This chain connects TRBV28 to TRBJ1-6; D may be TRBD1 (5 bases). Trimming cost V 2 bases and J 3 bases, with 17 bases left between them. CDR1 MDHEN and CDR2 SYDVKM come from the germline V gene. The CDR3 length is 18 residues. CDR3: CASSLEAGKVIYNSPLHF. CDR3 DNA: TGTGCCAGCAGTTTAGAAGCAGGGAAGGTGATCTATAATTCACCCCTCCACTTT.

The rearrangement joins TRBV6-1 to TRBJ2-1; a weak D match, TRBD2 (6 bases). V was shortened by 4 bases and J by 0 bases, with 10 bases between the two germline ends. Germline values: CDR1 MNHNS, CDR2 SASEGT. The CDR3 has 15 amino acids. The CDR3 loop is CASSVIGGSYNEQFF. The DNA of the CDR3 is TGTGCCAGCAGTGTAATCGGGGGCTCCTACAATGAGCAGTTCTTC.

The V gene is TRBV30, the J gene TRBJ2-7; 11 nucleotides line up with TRBD2. Germline-derived CDR1 and CDR2 are GTSNPN and SVGIG (reference sequence). J was trimmed by 2 bases and V by 4 bases; bases with no gene match: 13. The CDR3 spans 17 residues. The CDR3 loop is CAWTSTHSSGGTYEQYF. CDR3 sequence (DNA): TGTGCCTGGACAAGCACCCACTCTAGCGGGGGGACCTACGAGCAGTACTTC.

The chain has TRBV5-4 and TRBJ1-1; no reliable D call. The germline V gene encodes CDR1 SGHNT and CDR2 YYREEE (reference sequence). The CDR3 totals 12 residues. V dropped 4 bases and J dropped 11 bases, with 15 bases sitting between them. This chain's CDR3 is CASSQTRGLAFF. Written as DNA, the CDR3 is TGTGCCAGCAGCCAAACGCGGGGTCTTGCTTTCTTT.

This clone has a single count. This rearrangement joins TRBV7-9 to TRBJ2-7; 8 bases align to TRBD2. Per germline, CDR1 SEHNR and CDR2 FQNEAQ (reference sequence). This CDR3 is 15 amino acids long. J gave up 0 bases and V 6 bases, and 7 bases lay outside the gene matches. This chain's CDR3 is CASSIAGPSSYEQYF. CDR3 DNA sequence: TGTGCCAGCAGTATAGCGGGGCCTAGCTCCTACGAGCAGTACTTC.

The V and J genes are TRBV5-1 and TRBJ2-1; possible D gene TRBD1, 5 bases. Germline CDR1 and CDR2: SGHRS and YFSETQ. This CDR3 region has 14 residues. The germline V and J ends were trimmed by 4 bases and 6 bases, with 14 bases remaining between them. The CDR3: CASSPRTSPNEQFF. The CDR3 region has the DNA TGCGCCAGCAGCCCCCGGACAAGTCCCAATGAGCAGTTCTTC.

The J gene is TRBJ2-7, the V gene TRBV6-1, with D hard to call. Germline V gene lookup returns CDR1 MNHNS and CDR2 SASEGT. The V and J ends lost 1 base and 7 bases respectively, with 8 bases between them. The CDR3 runs to 12 residues. In DNA, the CDR3 is TGTGCCAGCAGTGAAGTAACCCTGGAGCAGTACGTC. This codes for CASSEVTLEQYV.

This clone has only one observation. This chain connects TRBV7-9 to TRBJ1-5, with 9 bases aligning to TRBD1. The V gene end was trimmed by 5 bases and the J gene end by 0 bases; junction bases not matched to a gene: 2. The CDR3 loop spans 15 amino acids. Germline assignment: CDR1 SEHNR and CDR2 FQNEAQ (reference sequence). CDR3 sequence reads: CASSRTGDSNQPQHF. The CDR3 region has the DNA TGTGCCAGCAGCAGGACAGGGGATAGCAATCAGCCCCAGCATTTT. Together with reference TRBV7-9 and TRBJ1-5, the CDR3 gives the full variable domain: DTGVSQNPRHKITKRGQNVTFRCDPISEHNRLYWYRQTLGQGPEFLTYFQNEAQLEKSRLLSDRFSAERPKGSFSTLEIQRTEQGDSAMYLCASSRTGDSNQPQHFGDGTRLSIL.

The rearrangement uses TRBV5-1 and TRBJ1-1; TRBD1 is a possible D gene (5 bases). V shed 7 bases and J shed 1 base, with 11 bases lying between them. The CDR3 has 13 residues. Germline assignment: CDR1 SGHRS and CDR2 YFSETQ. CDR3 loop: CASYRRPNTEAFF. CDR3 bases: TGCGCCAGCTACAGGCGCCCGAACACTGAAGCTTTCTTT. Full variable domain (missing parts from reference TRBV5-1 and TRBJ1-1): KAGVTQTPRYLIKTRGQQVTLSCSPISGHRSVSWYQQTPGQGLQFLFEYFSETQRNKGNFPGRFSGRQFSNSRSEMNVSTLELGDSALYLCASYRRPNTEAFFGQGTRLTVV.

The chain uses TRBV27 and TRBJ2-2; 16 bases fit TRBD2. V was clipped by 7 bases and J by 5 bases; unmatched bases: 13. The CDR3 totals 19 residues. Germline values: CDR1 MNHEY, CDR2 SMNVEV (reference sequence). Here the CDR3 DNA reads TGTGCCAGCAAACTAAAGCCGGGACTAGCGGGGGGGCCTACCGGGGAGCTGTTTTTT. Protein product: CASKLKPGLAGGPTGELFF.

This rearrangement joins TRBV10-2 to TRBJ2-7; D is unclear. V was clipped by 6 bases and J by 3 bases, with 18 bases between them. The CDR3 is made up of 15 amino acids. Germline V gene lookup returns CDR1 WSHSY and CDR2 SAAADI. CDR3 bases: TGCGCCAGCAGCCCCGGGTTGGCCTCCTTCTACGAGCAGTACGTC. This sequence encodes CASSPGLASFYEQYV.

The rearrangement uses TRBV30 and TRBJ1-5, with a tentative D call TRBD1 (5 bases). Germline V lookup: CDR1 GTSNPN, CDR2 SVGIG (reference sequence). The length of the CDR3 is 16 residues. V lost 0 bases and J 0 bases, leaving 12 bases between the germline ends. The chain's CDR3 is CAWSVRDRPSNQPQHF. The CDR3 DNA is TGTGCCTGGAGTGTACGCGACAGACCTAGCAATCAGCCCCAGCATTTT.

The rearrangement links TRBV9 to TRBJ2-1, with 9 bases aligning to TRBD2. This CDR3 has 15 amino acids. CDR1 and CDR2 (germline): SGDLS, YYNGEE. Trimming cost V 0 bases and J 7 bases; bases outside gene matches: 5. The CDR3, as DNA: TGTGCCAGCAGCGTAGGTGCGGGGGGGCCAAATGAGCAGTTCTTC. Encoded protein: CASSVGAGGPNEQFF.

The genes are TRBV5-8 and TRBJ1-3; D is ambiguous. Trimming took off 1 base at V and 0 bases at J, with 17 bases between the two ends. CDR3 size: 18 residues. The germline V gene encodes CDR1 SGHTS and CDR2 YDEGEE. CDR3 in amino acids: CASSLRRKGRFSGNTIYF. The CDR3 region has the DNA TGTGCCAGCAGCTTGAGGAGGAAGGGCCGGTTCTCTGGAAACACCATATATTTT.

This chain links TRBV7-8 with TRBJ2-3; 9 nucleotides align to TRBD2. This CDR3 has 19 residues. V was clipped by 2 bases and J by 3 bases; unmatched bases: 15. CDR1 SGHVS and CDR2 FQNEAQ come from the germline V gene. The CDR3 protein is CASSLWVLNSGGRTDTQYF. The DNA of the CDR3 is TGTGCCAGCAGCTTATGGGTCCTTAATAGCGGGGGTAGGACAGATACGCAGTATTTT.

The chain uses TRBV4-2 and TRBJ1-3; D is perhaps TRBD1 (5 bases). The CDR3 consists of 16 residues. Trimming took 1 base from V and 0 from J, leaving 10 bases between them. Germline assignment: CDR1 LGHNA and CDR2 YNFKEQ. CDR3 sequence: CASSQAQGGSGNTIYF. The CDR3 coding sequence is TGTGCCAGCAGCCAAGCCCAGGGTGGCTCTGGAAACACCATATATTTT.

The J gene is TRBJ2-5, the V gene TRBV11-1; 7 positions agree with TRBD1. Germline V gene sequence: CDR1 SGHAT, CDR2 FQDESV (reference sequence). V lost 1 base and J lost 6; bases outside the gene matches: 11. The CDR3 covers 16 residues. CDR3 bases: TGTGCCAGCAGCTTAGTAGACAGGGACCCTCTACAGACCCAGTACTTC. Translation: CASSLVDRDPLQTQYF.

This clone occurred once. The rearrangement uses TRBV25-1 and TRBJ2-1, with 7 bases lining up with TRBD1. CDR3 length equals 16 residues. Germline V gene sequence: CDR1 MGHDK, CDR2 SYGVNS. Trimming cost V 2 bases and J 3 bases; bases outside gene matches: 7. CDR3 sequence: CASSELGTEIYNEQFF. The DNA for the CDR3 is TGTGCCAGCAGTGAACTGGGGACAGAGATCTACAATGAGCAGTTCTTC. Full variable domain (rest looked up from reference TRBV25-1 and TRBJ2-1): EADIYQTPRYLVIGTGKKITLECSQTMGHDKMYWYQQDPGMELHLIHYSYGVNSTEKGDLSSESTVSRIRTEHFPLTLESARPSHTSQYLCASSELGTEIYNEQFFGPGTRLTVL.

The chain employs TRBV4-3 and TRBJ2-1; 8 bases line up with TRBD2. This CDR3 has 16 residues. Trimming removed 0 bases from V and 11 bases from J; junction bases left unmatched: 12. CDR1 is LGHNA and CDR2 is YSLEER in the germline V gene. CDR3 bases: TGCGCCAGCAGCCAAGAACCGTACGGGGGGGTCGTAAAGCAGTTCTTC. Translating gives CASSQEPYGGVVKQFF.

This clone was picked up a small number of times. The chain employs TRBV6-1 and TRBJ2-7; 7 bases fit TRBD1. CDR1 and CDR2 (germline): MNHNS, SASEGT. With V trimmed by 3 bases and J by 9 bases, 8 bases remained unmatched. The CDR3 is 13 residues long. In nucleotides, the CDR3 is TGTGCCAGCAGTGATCGGACAGGTCTCGGGCAGTACGTC. This gives the protein CASSDRTGLGQYV.

The J gene is TRBJ1-3, the V gene TRBV11-2; D might be TRBD1 (5 bases). The ends were cut back, 3 bases at V and 4 bases at J, with 10 bases in the middle. The CDR3 is 14 residues long. CDR1 and CDR2 (germline): SGHAT, FQNNGV. CDR3 coding DNA: TGTGCCAGCAGCTTGGGACTTCCCGGAAACACCATATATTTT. It is translated as CASSLGLPGNTIYF.

The chain couples TRBV27 to TRBJ2-7, with 8 bases identical to TRBD2. After removal of 5 bases from V and 2 bases from J, the junction contained 11 bases not matched to a gene. The CDR3 spans 16 residues. Germline CDR1 MNHEY, CDR2 SMNVEV (reference sequence). The CDR3 here is CASSPRVAGTTYEQYV. The CDR3 nucleotides read TGTGCCAGCAGTCCCCGTGTAGCGGGGACCACCTACGAGCAGTACGTC.

The chain employs TRBV2 and TRBJ2-7; 8 bases are a match to TRBD1. The CDR3 has 18 residues. The J segment lost 6 bases and the V segment lost 2 bases, leaving 18 bases of the junction unmatched. Per the germline V gene, CDR1 is SNHLY and CDR2 is FYNNEI. The CDR3 is CASSENLVGWDRHSEQYF. The CDR3 DNA sequence: TGTGCCAGCAGTGAAAACTTGGTGGGGTGGGACAGGCACTCCGAGCAGTACTTC.

The chain has TRBV2 and TRBJ2-1; D is ambiguous. Germline V gene sequence: CDR1 SNHLY, CDR2 FYNNEI. The germline V and J ends were trimmed by 3 bases and 5 bases, with 8 bases remaining between them. The CDR3 runs 13 residues. The CDR3 DNA is TGTGCCAGCAGTGAGTCGGCGGACAATGAGCAGTTCTTC. Protein: CASSESADNEQFF.

The chain is built from TRBV7-9 and TRBJ2-5, with D unresolved. This CDR3 has 13 amino acids. The germline V gene encodes CDR1 SEHNR and CDR2 FQNEAQ (reference sequence). The V and J ends lost 0 bases and 4 bases respectively, with 6 bases between them. The DNA of the CDR3 is TGTGCCAGCAGCTTAGCCCCAGGAGAGACCCAGTACTTC. Translation: CASSLAPGETQYF.

This sequence joins TRBV12-5 and TRBJ2-1; D is perhaps TRBD2 (5 bases). Per germline, CDR1 LGHNT and CDR2 FRNRAP. The CDR3 consists of 12 residues. The CDR3 bases are TGTGCAGACGGCCGGGATACCAATGAGCAGTTCTTC. Amino acids: CADGRDTNEQFF.